This T cell receptor beta chain derives from a study of T cells expressing NK-cell markers (dated by TCRdb to 2020 to 2021). Notes on the research overall: Three sorted T-cell subsets (CD3+CD56+NKG2C+, CD3+CD56+NKG2C- and CD3+CD56-NKG2C+) from fewer than 10 donors had their TCR beta-chain repertoires profiled. Among the eight sequenced donors, seven were HCMV-seropositive and one was HCMV-seronegative. All eight donors whose samples were sequenced were randomly selected healthy volunteers, three of them men and five women. The libraries were sequenced on Illumina HiSeq 2000/2500, MiSeq or NextSeq, producing 2 x 150 bp reads.

Instrument used: Illumina HiSeq 2000. TCR beta cDNA libraries were made by 5'RACE template switching that added a universal primer site and unique molecular identifiers. cDNA synthesis was primed from the TCR beta constant segment, followed by two successive PCR amplification steps. The paper's processing steps were these. MIGEC was used to demultiplex reads and group reads by UMI, and MiTCR was used to assemble and quantify clonotypes. To exclude erroneous sequences, any TCR cDNA sequence not supported by at least two reads was discarded. The tcR package was used for downstream repertoire analysis, and clonotypes were matched between fractions using CDR3 nucleotide sequence together with V segment. VDJmatch was used to annotate antigen specificity against VDJdb, with one amino acid substitution in CDR3 permitted. Each CDR3 protein sequence appears as one entry after TCRdb reprocessed the reads, and no DNA is included. It is TCRdb's table, rather than the study itself, that gives the V and J calls and clone size. This sample's table has entries for 300,000 to 500,000 distinct CDR3 sequences. Roughly 10% of the sample lies in the top ten.

Results and caveats for the whole study, not just this receptor: Those dominant clonotypes were again the most abundant among CD3+CD56-NKG2C+ cells in several donors, at roughly 25-65%. In roughly six donors, the dominant CD3+CD56+NKG2C+ clonotypes ranked among the top 10 CD8+ clonotypes, making up about 1.0-7.5% of CD8+ T cells. Whether the expanded NKG2C-expressing T cell clones were specific for HCMV antigens remained unclear.

Counted from cysteine to phenylalanine, this CDR3 has 12 amino acids. A DNA sequence was not provided. A note on this clonotype: Which antigen it targets is not known.

To determine HCMV serostatus, a commercial ELISA kit was used to detect HCMV-specific IgG in serum. Ficoll density gradient centrifugation was used to isolate peripheral blood mononuclear cells from blood. This receptor chain uses TRBV12-3 or TRBV12-4 and TRBJ1-2. Sequenced input: blood T cells: a sorted CD56 or NKG2C T cell subset, CD4+ or CD8+ T cells, or bulk PBMC T cells (not recorded which). The TCR sequence derives from a woman aged 45-59 years in good health. Donor details come from another sample of the same person, matched by shared clones. CDR3 region: CASSGYNYGYTF.